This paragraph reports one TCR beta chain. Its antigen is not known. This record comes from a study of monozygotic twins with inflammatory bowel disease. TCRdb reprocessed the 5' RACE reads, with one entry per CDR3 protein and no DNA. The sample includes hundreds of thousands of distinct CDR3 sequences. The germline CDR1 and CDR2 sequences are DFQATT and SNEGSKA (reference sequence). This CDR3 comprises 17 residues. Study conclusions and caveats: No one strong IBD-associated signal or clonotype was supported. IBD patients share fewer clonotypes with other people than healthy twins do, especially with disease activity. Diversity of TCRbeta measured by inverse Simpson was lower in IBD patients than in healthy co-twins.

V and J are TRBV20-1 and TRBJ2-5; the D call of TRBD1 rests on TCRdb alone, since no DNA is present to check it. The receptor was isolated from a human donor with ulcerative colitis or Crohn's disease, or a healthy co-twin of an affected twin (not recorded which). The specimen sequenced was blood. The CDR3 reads CSARDIRIDRDQETQYF.